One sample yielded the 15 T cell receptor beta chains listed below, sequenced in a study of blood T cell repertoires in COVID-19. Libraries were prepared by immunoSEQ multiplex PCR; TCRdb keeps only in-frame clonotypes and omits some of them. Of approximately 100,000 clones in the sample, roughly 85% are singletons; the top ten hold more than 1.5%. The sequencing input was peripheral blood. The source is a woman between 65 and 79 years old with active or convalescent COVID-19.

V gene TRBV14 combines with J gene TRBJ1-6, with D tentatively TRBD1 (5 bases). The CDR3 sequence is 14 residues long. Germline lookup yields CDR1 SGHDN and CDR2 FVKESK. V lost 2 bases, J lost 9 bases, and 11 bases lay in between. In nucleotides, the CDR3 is TGTGCCAGCAGCCAATTCGCAGGGCTTTCACCCCTCCACTTT. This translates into CASSQFAGLSPLHF.

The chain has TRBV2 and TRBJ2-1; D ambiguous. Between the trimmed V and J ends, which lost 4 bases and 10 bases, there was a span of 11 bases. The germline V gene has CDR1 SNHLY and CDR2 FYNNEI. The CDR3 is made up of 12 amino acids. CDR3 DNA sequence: TGTGCCAGCAGTGTTTCCCGTGAGGAGCAGTTCTTC. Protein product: CASSVSREEQFF.

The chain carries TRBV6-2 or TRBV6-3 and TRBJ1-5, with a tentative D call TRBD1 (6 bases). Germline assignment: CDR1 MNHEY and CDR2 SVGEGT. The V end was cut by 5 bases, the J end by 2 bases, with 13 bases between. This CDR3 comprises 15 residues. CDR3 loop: CASSLRQVGNQPQHF. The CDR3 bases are TGTGCCAGCAGTCTAAGACAGGTAGGCAATCAGCCCCAGCATTTT.

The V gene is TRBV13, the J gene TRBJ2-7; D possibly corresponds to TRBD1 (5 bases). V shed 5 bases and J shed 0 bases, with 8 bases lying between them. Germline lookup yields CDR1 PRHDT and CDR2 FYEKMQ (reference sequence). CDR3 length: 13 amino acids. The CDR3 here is CASSPQGSYEQYF. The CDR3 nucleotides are TGTGCCAGCAGCCCGCAGGGCTCCTACGAGCAGTACTTC.

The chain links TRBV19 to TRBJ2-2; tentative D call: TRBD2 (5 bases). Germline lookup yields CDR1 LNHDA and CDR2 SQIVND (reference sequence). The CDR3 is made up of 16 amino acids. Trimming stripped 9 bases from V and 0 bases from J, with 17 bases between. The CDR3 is CASLGGAATNTGELFF. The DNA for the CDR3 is TGTGCCAGCCTAGGAGGCGCAGCTACGAACACCGGGGAGCTGTTTTTT.

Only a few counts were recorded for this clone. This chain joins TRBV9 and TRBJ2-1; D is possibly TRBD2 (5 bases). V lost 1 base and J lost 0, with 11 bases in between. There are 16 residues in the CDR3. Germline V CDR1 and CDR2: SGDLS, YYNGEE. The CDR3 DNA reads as TGTGCCAGCAGCGTAAGAAGCGGTAGCTCCTACAATGAGCAGTTCTTC. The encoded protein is CASSVRSGSSYNEQFF. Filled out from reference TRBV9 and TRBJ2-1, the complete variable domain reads DSGVTQTPKHLITATGQRVTLRCSPRSGDLSVYWYQQSLDQGLQFLIQYYNGEERAKGNILERFSAQQFPDLHSELNLSSLELGDSALYFCASSVRSGSSYNEQFFGPGTRLTVL.

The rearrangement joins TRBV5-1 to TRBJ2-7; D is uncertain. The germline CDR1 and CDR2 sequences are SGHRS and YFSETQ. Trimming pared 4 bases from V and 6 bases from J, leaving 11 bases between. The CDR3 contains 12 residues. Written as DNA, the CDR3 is TGCGCCAGCAGCATACCCCCGGGCGAGCAGTACTTC. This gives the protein CASSIPPGEQYF.

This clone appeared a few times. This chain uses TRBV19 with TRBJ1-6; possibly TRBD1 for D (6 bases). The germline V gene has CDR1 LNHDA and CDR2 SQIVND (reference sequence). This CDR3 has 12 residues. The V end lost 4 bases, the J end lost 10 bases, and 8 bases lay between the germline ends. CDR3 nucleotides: TGTGCCAGTAGTACACAGGGATCACCCCTCCACTTT. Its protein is CASSTQGSPLHF.

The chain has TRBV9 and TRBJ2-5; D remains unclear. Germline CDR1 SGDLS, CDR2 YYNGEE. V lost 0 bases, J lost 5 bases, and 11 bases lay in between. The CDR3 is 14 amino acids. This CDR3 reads CASSVALIGETQYF. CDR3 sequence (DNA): TGTGCCAGCAGCGTAGCTCTGATCGGGGAGACCCAGTACTTC. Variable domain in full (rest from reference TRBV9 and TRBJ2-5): DSGVTQTPKHLITATGQRVTLRCSPRSGDLSVYWYQQSLDQGLQFLIQYYNGEERAKGNILERFSAQQFPDLHSELNLSSLELGDSALYFCASSVALIGETQYFGPGTRLLVL.

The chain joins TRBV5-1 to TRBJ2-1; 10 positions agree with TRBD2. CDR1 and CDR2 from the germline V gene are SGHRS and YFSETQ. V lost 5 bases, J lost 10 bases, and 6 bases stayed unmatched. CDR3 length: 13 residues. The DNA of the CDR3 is TGCGCCAGCAGGCTAGCGGGAGCTGCGGAGCAGTTCTTC. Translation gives CASRLAGAAEQFF.

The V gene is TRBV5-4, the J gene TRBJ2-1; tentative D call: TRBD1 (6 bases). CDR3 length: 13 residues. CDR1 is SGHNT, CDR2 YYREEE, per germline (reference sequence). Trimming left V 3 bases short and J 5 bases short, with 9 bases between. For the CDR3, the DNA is TGTGCCAGCAGCTCGGACAGAAACAATGAGCAGTTCTTC. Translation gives CASSSDRNNEQFF. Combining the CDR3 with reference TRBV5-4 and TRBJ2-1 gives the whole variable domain ETGVTQSPTHLIKTRGQQVTLRCSSQSGHNTVSWYQQALGQGPQFIFQYYREEENGRGNFPPRFSGLQFPNYSSELNVNALELDDSALYLCASSSDRNNEQFFGPGTRLTVL.

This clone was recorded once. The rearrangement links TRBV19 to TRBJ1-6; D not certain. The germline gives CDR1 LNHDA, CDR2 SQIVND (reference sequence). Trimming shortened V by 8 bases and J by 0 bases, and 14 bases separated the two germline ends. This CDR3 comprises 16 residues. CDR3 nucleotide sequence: TGTGCCAGTGCCGACTCCCCGAGCTCCTATAATTCACCCCTCCACTTT. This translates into CASADSPSSYNSPLHF. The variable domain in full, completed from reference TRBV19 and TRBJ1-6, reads DGGITQSPKYLFRKEGQNVTLSCEQNLNHDAMYWYRQDPGQGLRLIYYSQIVNDFQKGDIAEGYSVSREKKESFPLTVTSAQKNPTAFYLCASADSPSSYNSPLHFGNGTRLTVT.

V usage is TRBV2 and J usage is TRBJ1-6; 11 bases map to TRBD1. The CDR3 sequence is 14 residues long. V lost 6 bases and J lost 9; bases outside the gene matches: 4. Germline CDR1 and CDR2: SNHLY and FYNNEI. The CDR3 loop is CASRAGTGGSPLHF. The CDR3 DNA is TGTGCCAGCAGGGCCGGGACAGGGGGTTCACCCCTCCACTTT.

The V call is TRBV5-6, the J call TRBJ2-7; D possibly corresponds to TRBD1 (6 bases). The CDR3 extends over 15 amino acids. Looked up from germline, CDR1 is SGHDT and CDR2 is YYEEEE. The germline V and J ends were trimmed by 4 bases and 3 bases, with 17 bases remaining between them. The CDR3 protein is CASSPGTTFYYEQYF. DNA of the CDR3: TGTGCCAGCAGCCCCGGGACAACCTTTTACTACGAGCAGTACTTC.

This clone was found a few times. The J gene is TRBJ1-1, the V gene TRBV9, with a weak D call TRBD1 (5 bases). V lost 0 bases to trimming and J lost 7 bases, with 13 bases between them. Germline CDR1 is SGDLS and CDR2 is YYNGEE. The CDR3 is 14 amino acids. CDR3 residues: CASSVGRRVGEAFF. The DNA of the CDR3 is TGTGCCAGCAGCGTAGGACGCAGGGTGGGTGAAGCTTTCTTT. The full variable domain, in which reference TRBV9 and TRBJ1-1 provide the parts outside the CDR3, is DSGVTQTPKHLITATGQRVTLRCSPRSGDLSVYWYQQSLDQGLQFLIQYYNGEERAKGNILERFSAQQFPDLHSELNLSSLELGDSALYFCASSVGRRVGEAFFGQGTRLTVV.